A selection of T cell receptor beta chains follows, all from one sample in a study of OX40 agonist ivuxolimab in advanced cancers. Only in-frame clones appear in the TCRdb table, and some are missing; sequencing was by immunoSEQ multiplex PCR. In the table there are under 45,000 clones, roughly 80% of which are singletons. Sequencing used CD4+ or CD8+ T cells sorted from blood, obtained in a trial of the OX40 agonist ivuxolimab. The source is an adult with an advanced solid tumor such as melanoma, head and neck, liver or kidney cancer. Each CDR3 is given with its conserved first and last residue. Fields, in order: D gene, J gene, clone size, V gene, CDR3 protein, CDR3 DNA. A D gene is named only where the DNA matches it firmly. A clone size is listed for some rows: how often the clone was seen (once, few, many), or a class if it is expanded.

D gene: NA
J gene: TRBJ1-1
clone size: NA
V gene: TRBV27
CDR3 protein: CASSLSLVGGVKAFF
CDR3 DNA: TGTGCCAGCAGTTTAAGTCTGGTAGGGGGGGTTAAAGCTTTCTTT

D gene: NA
J gene: TRBJ1-1
clone size: NA
V gene: TRBV9
CDR3 protein: CASSVDGFSEAFF
CDR3 DNA: TGTGCCAGCAGCGTTGACGGTTTCTCTGAAGCTTTCTTT

D gene: TRBD1
J gene: TRBJ2-2
clone size: NA
V gene: TRBV7-9
CDR3 protein: CASSSTGGFTGELFF
CDR3 DNA: TGTGCCAGCAGCTCGACAGGGGGATTCACCGGGGAGCTGTTTTTT

D gene: NA
J gene: TRBJ2-5
clone size: NA
V gene: TRBV5-6
CDR3 protein: CASSLELRGETQYF
CDR3 DNA: TGTGCCAGCAGCTTGGAGTTGCGGGGCGAGACCCAGTACTTC

D gene: TRBD1
J gene: TRBJ2-3
clone size: NA
V gene: TRBV12-5
CDR3 protein: CASGTGQGAGTDTQYF
CDR3 DNA: TGTGCTAGTGGGACGGGACAGGGGGCCGGCACAGATACGCAGTATTTT

D gene: NA
J gene: TRBJ2-1
clone size: few
V gene: TRBV9
CDR3 protein: CASSIPGLGVNEQFF
CDR3 DNA: TGTGCCAGCAGCATCCCGGGCCTGGGGGTCAATGAGCAGTTCTTC

D gene: TRBD2
J gene: TRBJ2-3
clone size: once
V gene: TRBV7-9
CDR3 protein: CASSLTSGGTDTQYF
CDR3 DNA: TGTGCCAGCAGCCTTACTAGCGGGGGGACAGATACGCAGTATTTT

D gene: NA
J gene: TRBJ1-1
clone size: NA
V gene: TRBV6-5
CDR3 protein: CASRAGALNTEAFF
CDR3 DNA: TGTGCCAGCAGGGCGGGGGCGTTGAACACTGAAGCTTTCTTT

D gene: NA
J gene: TRBJ1-1
clone size: once
V gene: TRBV9
CDR3 protein: CASSDRDKNTEAFF
CDR3 DNA: TGTGCCAGCAGCGACCGGGACAAGAACACTGAAGCTTTCTTT

D gene: NA
J gene: TRBJ2-7
clone size: few
V gene: TRBV11-2
CDR3 protein: CASAGYEQYF
CDR3 DNA: TGTGCCAGCGCTGGATACGAGCAGTACTTC

D gene: NA
J gene: TRBJ1-1
clone size: NA
V gene: TRBV11-2
CDR3 protein: CASSLDQVNTEAFF
CDR3 DNA: TGTGCCAGCAGCTTAGATCAGGTGAACACTGAAGCTTTCTTT

D gene: TRBD1
J gene: TRBJ2-7
clone size: NA
V gene: TRBV27
CDR3 protein: CASRKTGGAGLYEQYF
CDR3 DNA: TGTGCCAGCAGGAAAACAGGGGGCGCAGGTCTCTACGAGCAGTACTTC

D gene: TRBD1
J gene: TRBJ2-1
clone size: NA
V gene: TRBV7-9
CDR3 protein: CASSEDRGVHNEQFF
CDR3 DNA: TGTGCCAGCAGCGAGGACAGGGGGGTTCACAATGAGCAGTTCTTC

D gene: NA
J gene: TRBJ2-6
clone size: few
V gene: TRBV5-4
CDR3 protein: CASSLEGGGSGANVLTF
CDR3 DNA: TGTGCCAGCAGCTTGGAAGGGGGGGGCTCTGGGGCCAACGTCCTGACTTTC

D gene: NA
J gene: TRBJ1-2
clone size: once
V gene: TRBV20-1
CDR3 protein: CSARPNYGYTF
CDR3 DNA: TGCAGTGCTAGACCCAACTATGGCTACACCTTC

D gene: TRBD1
J gene: TRBJ2-5
clone size: NA
V gene: TRBV18
CDR3 protein: CASSRGTAQETQYF
CDR3 DNA: TGTGCCAGCTCACGAGGGACAGCACAAGAGACCCAGTACTTC

D gene: TRBD1
J gene: TRBJ2-7
clone size: NA
V gene: TRBV4-3
CDR3 protein: CASSQAGQGANSYEQYF
CDR3 DNA: TGCGCCAGCAGCCAAGCCGGACAGGGGGCGAACTCCTACGAGCAGTACTTC

D gene: NA
J gene: TRBJ1-6
clone size: once
V gene: TRBV30
CDR3 protein: CAWRGMSSYNSPLHF
CDR3 DNA: TGTGCCTGGAGGGGAATGAGCTCCTATAATTCACCCCTCCACTTT

D gene: NA
J gene: TRBJ1-1
clone size: NA
V gene: TRBV2
CDR3 protein: CASRGRAGGEAFF
CDR3 DNA: TGTGCCAGCAGGGGCAGGGCCGGAGGTGAAGCTTTCTTT

D gene: TRBD2
J gene: TRBJ2-3
clone size: few
V gene: TRBV4-2
CDR3 protein: CASSQEPGTRNTDTQYF
CDR3 DNA: TGTGCCAGCAGCCAAGAACCCGGGACTAGGAACACAGATACGCAGTATTTT

D gene: TRBD1
J gene: TRBJ2-7
clone size: few
V gene: TRBV27
CDR3 protein: CASSPTGGPYEQYF
CDR3 DNA: TGTGCCAGCAGTCCTACAGGGGGCCCCTACGAGCAGTACTTC

D gene: TRBD1
J gene: TRBJ1-3
clone size: NA
V gene: TRBV27
CDR3 protein: CASSMKNDRAPGNTIYF
CDR3 DNA: TGTGCCAGCAGTATGAAAAACGACAGGGCGCCCGGCAACACCATATATTTT

D gene: NA
J gene: TRBJ2-7
clone size: NA
V gene: TRBV5-4
CDR3 protein: CASSRFGGTTYEQYF
CDR3 DNA: TGTGCCAGCAGCCGATTCGGGGGTACCACCTACGAGCAGTACTTC

D gene: NA
J gene: TRBJ2-3
clone size: once
V gene: TRBV9
CDR3 protein: CASSAYPRTDTQYF
CDR3 DNA: TGTGCCAGCAGCGCCTACCCCCGCACAGATACGCAGTATTTT

D gene: NA
J gene: TRBJ1-6
clone size: NA
V gene: TRBV19
CDR3 protein: CASRRRPGPTSNSPLHF
CDR3 DNA: TGTGCCAGTAGGCGGAGACCGGGACCAACTAGTAATTCACCCCTCCACTTT

D gene: NA
J gene: TRBJ2-4
clone size: NA
V gene: TRBV13
CDR3 protein: CASSLRIGKPENIQYF
CDR3 DNA: TGTGCCAGCAGCTTGAGGATTGGTAAACCCGAAAACATTCAGTACTTC

D gene: NA
J gene: TRBJ2-3
clone size: NA
V gene: TRBV5-4
CDR3 protein: CASSSAGDTQYF
CDR3 DNA: TGTGCCAGCAGCTCCGCGGGAGATACGCAGTATTTT

D gene: NA
J gene: TRBJ2-3
clone size: NA
V gene: TRBV5-4
CDR3 protein: CASSSPGRGTDTQYF
CDR3 DNA: TGTGCCAGCAGTTCTCCGGGACGGGGCACAGATACGCAGTATTTT